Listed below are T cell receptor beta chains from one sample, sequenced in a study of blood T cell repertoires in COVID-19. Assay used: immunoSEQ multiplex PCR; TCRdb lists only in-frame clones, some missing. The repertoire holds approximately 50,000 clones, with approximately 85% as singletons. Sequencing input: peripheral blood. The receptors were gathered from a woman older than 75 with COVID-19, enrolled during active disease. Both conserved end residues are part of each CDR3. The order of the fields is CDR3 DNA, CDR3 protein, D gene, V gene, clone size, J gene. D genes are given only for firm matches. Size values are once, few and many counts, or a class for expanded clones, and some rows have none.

CDR3 DNA: TGTGCCAGCAGTTTGAGCTACTCCTACAATGAGCAGTTCTTC
CDR3 protein: CASSLSYSYNEQFF
D gene: NA
V gene: TRBV27
clone size: NA
J gene: TRBJ2-1

CDR3 DNA: TGTGCCAGCAAAACATCCGGGACAGGGTCTAATGAGCAGTTCTTC
CDR3 protein: CASKTSGTGSNEQFF
D gene: TRBD1
V gene: TRBV28
clone size: NA
J gene: TRBJ2-1

CDR3 DNA: TGTGCCAGCTCACTAGATTGGACCGGGGAGCTGTTTTTT
CDR3 protein: CASSLDWTGELFF
D gene: NA
V gene: TRBV18
clone size: NA
J gene: TRBJ2-2

CDR3 DNA: TGCACCAGCAGCCTAGCAGCCGTAGATACGCAGTATTTT
CDR3 protein: CTSSLAAVDTQYF
D gene: NA
V gene: TRBV1
clone size: NA
J gene: TRBJ2-3

CDR3 DNA: TGCGCCAGCAGCCTGACAGGGGCGATCACAGATACGCAGTATTTT
CDR3 protein: CASSLTGAITDTQYF
D gene: TRBD1
V gene: TRBV5-1
clone size: NA
J gene: TRBJ2-3

CDR3 DNA: TGTGCCAGCAGCTTAGTACAGGGGAGGATTTCACCCCTCCACTTT
CDR3 protein: CASSLVQGRISPLHF
D gene: TRBD1
V gene: TRBV7-9
clone size: NA
J gene: TRBJ1-6

CDR3 DNA: TGTGCCAGCTCCGTGGGACAGAACTATGGCTACACCTTC
CDR3 protein: CASSVGQNYGYTF
D gene: TRBD1
V gene: TRBV18
clone size: NA
J gene: TRBJ1-2

CDR3 DNA: TGTGCCAGCAGCTTGACCCAGACAAGTGGTGAGCAGTTCTTC
CDR3 protein: CASSLTQTSGEQFF
D gene: NA
V gene: TRBV5-5
clone size: NA
J gene: TRBJ2-1

CDR3 DNA: TGTGCCAACTCCCCCGGGGTTTACGAGCAGTACTTC
CDR3 protein: CANSPGVYEQYF
D gene: NA
V gene: TRBV12-3/TRBV12-4
clone size: NA
J gene: TRBJ2-7

CDR3 DNA: TGTGCCAGCAGTAAACCGGGACAGATGAACACTGAAGCTTTCTTT
CDR3 protein: CASSKPGQMNTEAFF
D gene: TRBD1
V gene: TRBV6-5
clone size: few
J gene: TRBJ1-1

CDR3 DNA: TGTGCCAGCAGCTTAATGCAGGGACAAGAGACCCAGTACTTC
CDR3 protein: CASSLMQGQETQYF
D gene: NA
V gene: TRBV11-2
clone size: NA
J gene: TRBJ2-5

CDR3 DNA: TGTGCCAGTAGTTCCCGGGACAGGGGCTCAACTAATGAAAAACTGTTTTTT
CDR3 protein: CASSSRDRGSTNEKLFF
D gene: TRBD1
V gene: TRBV19
clone size: once
J gene: TRBJ1-4

CDR3 DNA: TGCAGCGTTGAGTGGTGGGCAGCCTCTGGGGCCAACGTCCTGACTTTC
CDR3 protein: CSVEWWAASGANVLTF
D gene: NA
V gene: TRBV29-1
clone size: once
J gene: TRBJ2-6

CDR3 DNA: TGTGCCTGGAGTTACGGGGGTTTGGGCTCCTACGAGCAGTACTTC
CDR3 protein: CAWSYGGLGSYEQYF
D gene: NA
V gene: TRBV30
clone size: few
J gene: TRBJ2-7

CDR3 DNA: TGTGCCAGCAGCCCCTATTCTAGCGGGAGCAATGAGCAGTTCTTC
CDR3 protein: CASSPYSSGSNEQFF
D gene: TRBD2
V gene: TRBV5-6
clone size: NA
J gene: TRBJ2-1

CDR3 DNA: TGTGCCAGCAGCGCGGACACCGAAGGCTACGAGCAGTACTTC
CDR3 protein: CASSADTEGYEQYF
D gene: NA
V gene: TRBV5-4
clone size: NA
J gene: TRBJ2-7

CDR3 DNA: TGTGCCAGCAGCTTACAGGGTAGAGGCACTGAAGCTTTCTTT
CDR3 protein: CASSLQGRGTEAFF
D gene: NA
V gene: TRBV7-9
clone size: NA
J gene: TRBJ1-1

CDR3 DNA: TGTGCCAGTAGTATTGGCGGGAGCCTGGATACGCAGTATTTT
CDR3 protein: CASSIGGSLDTQYF
D gene: TRBD2
V gene: TRBV19
clone size: NA
J gene: TRBJ2-3

CDR3 DNA: TGCAGCGTTGAGCGTCCCAGGGGTATGAGCTATGGCTACACCTTC
CDR3 protein: CSVERPRGMSYGYTF
D gene: NA
V gene: TRBV29-1
clone size: NA
J gene: TRBJ1-2

CDR3 DNA: TGTGCCAGCAGTCCCGGACTAGCTAGGAGCACAGATACGCAGTATTTT
CDR3 protein: CASSPGLARSTDTQYF
D gene: TRBD2
V gene: TRBV6-4
clone size: NA
J gene: TRBJ2-3

CDR3 DNA: TGTGCCAGCAGCTTATCAGGGCTATATCAGCCCCAGCATTTT
CDR3 protein: CASSLSGLYQPQHF
D gene: NA
V gene: TRBV7-9
clone size: NA
J gene: TRBJ1-5

CDR3 DNA: TGCGCCAGCAGCTCGAACTCCGGGACTAGCGGGACCGGGGAGCTGTTTTTT
CDR3 protein: CASSSNSGTSGTGELFF
D gene: TRBD2
V gene: TRBV5-1
clone size: NA
J gene: TRBJ2-2

CDR3 DNA: TGTGCCAGCAGCTTAGGAACTCTAGCGGGAGGCGGCACAGATACGCAGTATTTT
CDR3 protein: CASSLGTLAGGGTDTQYF
D gene: TRBD2
V gene: TRBV7-9
clone size: NA
J gene: TRBJ2-3

CDR3 DNA: TGTGCCAGCAGCTTAGGGCCGACAGGGGCGAACGAGCAGTACTTC
CDR3 protein: CASSLGPTGANEQYF
D gene: TRBD1
V gene: TRBV13
clone size: NA
J gene: TRBJ2-7

CDR3 DNA: TGTGCCAGCAGCCAAGCTCTCGCCGGGGCCCAGCATTTT
CDR3 protein: CASSQALAGAQHF
D gene: NA
V gene: TRBV3-1/TRBV3-2
clone size: few
J gene: TRBJ1-5

CDR3 DNA: TGCGCCAGCAGCTCGCCCGACAGGGCGACTAACTATGGCTACACCTTC
CDR3 protein: CASSSPDRATNYGYTF
D gene: TRBD1
V gene: TRBV5-1
clone size: NA
J gene: TRBJ1-2

CDR3 DNA: TGTGCCAGCAGCTTAACCGGACTGGGCTCTGGGGCCAACGTCCTGACTTTC
CDR3 protein: CASSLTGLGSGANVLTF
D gene: NA
V gene: TRBV7-3
clone size: NA
J gene: TRBJ2-6

CDR3 DNA: TGTGCTAGCAGCCCCGGGGTAGCGGGCCTCTACGAGCAGTACTTC
CDR3 protein: CASSPGVAGLYEQYF
D gene: TRBD2
V gene: TRBV7-7
clone size: NA
J gene: TRBJ2-7

CDR3 DNA: TGCAGCGTTGAGGACAGGGGGGGCACTGAAGCTTTCTTT
CDR3 protein: CSVEDRGGTEAFF
D gene: TRBD1
V gene: TRBV29-1
clone size: once
J gene: TRBJ1-1

CDR3 DNA: TGTGCCAGCAGGAGGGGACAGGGGCCTTTTGGGCAGTACTTC
CDR3 protein: CASRRGQGPFGQYF
D gene: TRBD1
V gene: TRBV27
clone size: NA
J gene: TRBJ2-7

CDR3 DNA: TGTGCCAGCAGCGTAGGTTCGGGGGCTAGCGGGATTTATGAGCAGTTCTTC
CDR3 protein: CASSVGSGASGIYEQFF
D gene: TRBD2
V gene: TRBV9
clone size: NA
J gene: TRBJ2-1

CDR3 DNA: TGTGCCAGTAGGGGGGGACAGGGGAACACTGAAGCTTTCTTT
CDR3 protein: CASRGGQGNTEAFF
D gene: TRBD1
V gene: TRBV19
clone size: NA
J gene: TRBJ1-1

CDR3 DNA: TGTGCCAGTAGTACGGGAACTAATTCACCCCTCCACTTT
CDR3 protein: CASSTGTNSPLHF
D gene: NA
V gene: TRBV19
clone size: few
J gene: TRBJ1-6

CDR3 DNA: TGTGCCAGCAAAAAGGGACAGGGGGCGACATACACTGAAGCTTTCTTT
CDR3 protein: CASKKGQGATYTEAFF
D gene: TRBD1
V gene: TRBV25-1
clone size: NA
J gene: TRBJ1-1

CDR3 DNA: TGTGCCAGCAGTTTAGCAGGGGGCTTAGCCGGGGAGCTGTTTTTT
CDR3 protein: CASSLAGGLAGELFF
D gene: TRBD1
V gene: TRBV28
clone size: once
J gene: TRBJ2-2

CDR3 DNA: TGTGCCAGCAGCACCCGGACAGGGGGTCGTACCGGGGAGCTGTTTTTT
CDR3 protein: CASSTRTGGRTGELFF
D gene: TRBD1
V gene: TRBV7-8
clone size: NA
J gene: TRBJ2-2

CDR3 DNA: TGTGCCAGCAGACAGAACAGGGAGACTGGCTACACCTTC
CDR3 protein: CASRQNRETGYTF
D gene: NA
V gene: TRBV27
clone size: once
J gene: TRBJ1-2

CDR3 DNA: TGTGCCAGCAGCCAGAATCCGGGACTTACGCAGTATTTT
CDR3 protein: CASSQNPGLTQYF
D gene: NA
V gene: TRBV3-1/TRBV3-2
clone size: once
J gene: TRBJ2-3